The 17 T cell receptor beta chains presented below share a single source sample, sequenced in a study of early T cells in non-severe SARS-CoV-2 infection. One entry per CDR3 protein, called by TCRdb with MiXCR from the 5' RACE reads. The sample lists about 120,000 distinct CDR3 sequences; around an eighth were seen once. Material: whole blood, obtained at baseline. These receptors were obtained from an adult who was a healthcare worker with PCR-confirmed SARS-CoV-2 infection or an uninfected control (not recorded which).

This clonotype has more than one count but fewer than ten. V usage is TRBV4-1 and J usage is TRBJ1-1; D unresolved. Trimming pared 1 base from V and 1 base from J, leaving 13 bases between. Germline V gene data show CDR1 as MGHRA and CDR2 as YSYEKL. The CDR3 sequence is 16 residues long. CDR3 nucleotide sequence: TGCGCCAGCAGCCAAGCGCTCGCTACTGGGAACACTGAAGCTTTCTTT. As protein: CASSQALATGNTEAFF.

This clonotype was detected a few times. The chain recombines TRBV7-6 with TRBJ2-7; TRBD1 matches at 9 bases. V shed 0 bases and J 1 base; nucleotides not matched to a gene: 4. This CDR3 is built from 16 residues. Germline CDR1 is SGHVS and CDR2 is FNYEAQ. The CDR3 DNA is TGTGCCAGCAGCTTAGCCCCGGGACAGGGATCCTACGAGCAGTACTTC. Residues: CASSLAPGQGSYEQYF.

The CDR3 bases are TGCAGTGCCGAGGTAACCTCTAGCGGGAGACATGAGCAGTTCTTC. This encodes CSAEVTSSGRHEQFF. The chain combines TRBV20-1 with TRBJ2-1; 10 bases match TRBD2. Germline CDR1 DFQATT, CDR2 SNEGSKA (reference sequence). V was clipped by 6 bases and J by 8 bases; unmatched bases: 13. The CDR3 totals 15 residues.

This clonotype was observed a handful of times. The V and J genes are TRBV29-1 and TRBJ1-1; D call uncertain. Germline CDR1 and CDR2: SQVTM and ANQGSEA. The CDR3 runs to 11 residues. Trimming cost V 5 bases and J 6 bases, with 10 bases left between them. The CDR3 nucleotides read TGCAGCGTTTGGTCGGCATCTGAAGCTTTCTTT. Translation: CSVWSASEAFF.

This clonotype was seen ten or more times. The chain carries TRBV7-3 and TRBJ2-1; 9 positions agree with TRBD2. Per the germline V gene, CDR1 is SGHTA and CDR2 is FQGTGA. Trimming at V came to 3 bases and at J to 6 bases, leaving 9 bases not matched to a gene. This CDR3 contains 16 residues. Written as DNA, the CDR3 is TGTGCCAGCAGCTTCCGTAGCGGGGGCCAGCTCAATGAGCAGTTCTTC. This encodes CASSFRSGGQLNEQFF.

J is TRBJ1-2 and V is TRBV9; D possibly corresponds to TRBD1 (5 bases). The CDR3 totals 14 residues. V gave up 3 bases and J gave up 2 bases, with 11 bases separating them. CDR1 is SGDLS and CDR2 is YYNGEE in the germline V gene. The CDR3 loop is CASSGTYQNYGYTF. The DNA of the CDR3 is TGTGCCAGCAGCGGGACATACCAAAACTATGGCTACACCTTC.

Here the CDR3 reads CSVGFGNTEAFF. The CDR3, as DNA: TGCAGCGTTGGTTTCGGGAACACTGAAGCTTTCTTT. This chain joins TRBV29-1 and TRBJ1-1; D call uncertain. V was clipped by 4 bases and J by 1 base, with 7 bases between them. Germline CDR1 reads SQVTM; CDR2 reads ANQGSEA. The CDR3 spans 12 residues.

The chain employs TRBV20-1 and TRBJ2-7; possible D gene TRBD1, 6 bases. V shed 3 bases and J shed 10 bases, with 13 bases lying between them. This CDR3 contains 11 residues. Germline loops: CDR1 DFQATT, CDR2 SNEGSKA (reference sequence). The DNA of the CDR3 is TGCAGTGCTAGGAGCAGGGGCGGCCAGTACTTC. As protein: CSARSRGGQYF.

The chain links TRBV6-4 to TRBJ2-7; the D is unclear. In germline, CDR1 is MRHNA, CDR2 SNTAGT. V was cut by 5 bases and J by 0 bases, with 14 bases left in between. This CDR3 is 15 amino acids long. As DNA, the CDR3 is TGTGCCAGCAGTACCCAAGTAGGGCACTCCTACGAGCAGTACTTC. Protein: CASSTQVGHSYEQYF.

The chain's CDR3 is CASSRSSGAYEQYF. The CDR3 nucleotides are TGTGCCAGCAGCCGCTCTAGCGGAGCCTACGAGCAGTACTTC. J is TRBJ2-7 and V is TRBV4-2; 7 bases line up with TRBD2. Germline CDR1 and CDR2: LGHNA and YNFKEQ. The V gene end was trimmed by 4 bases and the J gene end by 2 bases; junction bases not matched to a gene: 5. CDR3 length: 14 residues.

This clonotype was observed a handful of times. V gene TRBV7-9 combines with J gene TRBJ2-5; D is perhaps TRBD1 (5 bases). The CDR3 loop spans 17 amino acids. Trimming pared 6 bases from V and 2 bases from J, leaving 22 bases between. Germline lookup yields CDR1 SEHNR and CDR2 FQNEAQ (reference sequence). The CDR3 loop is CASSTGVTFLLQETQYF. The CDR3 nucleotides are TGTGCCAGCAGTACAGGCGTGACATTTCTATTACAAGAGACCCAGTACTTC.

This clonotype was seen more than once but under ten times. The chain uses TRBV28 and TRBJ2-7; perhaps TRBD1 as D (6 bases). The V gene's germline CDR1 is MDHEN and CDR2 SYDVKM. V lost 6 bases, J lost 1 base, and 22 bases lay in between. The CDR3 sequence is 17 residues long. The CDR3 here is CASRLRTGSASSYEQYF. CDR3 DNA: TGTGCCAGCAGACTCAGAACAGGGTCCGCCTCATCCTACGAGCAGTACTTC.

This clonotype was picked up a small number of times. Since no conserved phenylalanine or tryptophan closes the CDR3, a read error is the likely cause. The chain couples TRBV7-2 to TRBJ2-1, with 8 bases fitting TRBD1. V dropped 3 bases and J dropped 1; count of bases not matched to a gene: 2. The CDR3 totals 15 residues. From germline, CDR1 is SGHTA and CDR2 FQGNSA. CDR3 amino acids: CASSFQGASYNEQFS. CDR3 nucleotide sequence: TGTGCCAGCAGCTTTCAGGGGGCATCCTACAATGAGCAGTTCTCC.

The V call is TRBV20-1, the J call TRBJ2-7, with TRBD2 matching 9 bases. The CDR3 spans 13 residues. The germline V gene encodes CDR1 DFQATT and CDR2 SNEGSKA (reference sequence). The CDR3 sequence: CSRVASGTYEQYF. The CDR3, as DNA: TGCAGCCGTGTTGCTAGCGGGACCTACGAGCAGTACTTC.

This clonotype was seen a few times. The chain combines TRBV28 with TRBJ2-3; D uncertain. This CDR3 has 14 residues. V was trimmed by 3 bases and J by 1 base, leaving 8 bases between them. From germline, CDR1 is MDHEN and CDR2 SYDVKM. This CDR3 reads CASSFGPRTDTQYF. In DNA, the CDR3 is TGTGCCAGCAGTTTCGGACCGCGCACAGATACGCAGTATTTT.

This clonotype showed up just a few times. The chain carries TRBV6-6 and TRBJ1-3; D is unresolved. CDR3 length: 12 amino acids. Trimming pared 6 bases from V and 3 bases from J, leaving 6 bases between. Germline V CDR1 and CDR2: MNHNY, SVGAGI (reference sequence). The CDR3 bases are TGTGCCAGCAGCCTTAATGGAAACACCATATATTTT. This sequence encodes CASSLNGNTIYF.

This chain uses TRBV14 with TRBJ2-2; D uncertain. V lost 7 bases and J lost 7, with 10 bases in between. Germline V gene lookup returns CDR1 SGHDN and CDR2 FVKESK. The CDR3 has 12 residues. Written as DNA, the CDR3 is TGTGCCAGCACCCCCGGTAGCGGGGAGCTGTTTTTT. Its translation is CASTPGSGELFF. The full variable domain, with the rest looked up from reference TRBV14 and TRBJ2-2, is EAGVTQFPSHSVIEKGQTVTLRCDPISGHDNLYWYRRVMGKEIKFLLHFVKESKQDESGMPNNRFLAERTGGTYSTLKVQPAELEDSGVYFCASTPGSGELFFGEGSRLTVL.